This T cell receptor beta chain was found in a study of T cell repertoires in cytomegalovirus infection. Overall study: Public TCR beta signature analysis indicated the presence of both CMV infection and matching HLA type. Study conclusions and caveats: Ex vivo responses were dominated by HLA-C-restricted CMV-specific TCR beta clonotypes. Identification of carriers of CMV plus the relevant HLA was performed using cumulative public TCR beta family frequency.

Trimming stripped 5 bases from V and 1 base from J, with 8 bases between. The CDR3 runs 13 residues. This clonotype was recorded at least ten times. Its antigen remains unknown. TCRdb reprocessed the reads with MiXCR, giving one entry per CDR3 protein. The repertoire includes nearly 450,000 distinct CDR3 sequences, approximately 33% of them detected once, and roughly an eighth sits in the top ten. The V and J genes are TRBV12-3 or TRBV12-4 and TRBJ1-1, with D uncertain. This clonotype was obtained from a human donor in good health (CMV status not recorded). Some clones in this sample may be carry-over from other donors' samples. Source material: PBMCs. The CDR3 region has the DNA TGTGCCAGCAGTCCCGGACCGAACACTGAAGCTTTCTTT. This gives the protein CASSPGPNTEAFF.